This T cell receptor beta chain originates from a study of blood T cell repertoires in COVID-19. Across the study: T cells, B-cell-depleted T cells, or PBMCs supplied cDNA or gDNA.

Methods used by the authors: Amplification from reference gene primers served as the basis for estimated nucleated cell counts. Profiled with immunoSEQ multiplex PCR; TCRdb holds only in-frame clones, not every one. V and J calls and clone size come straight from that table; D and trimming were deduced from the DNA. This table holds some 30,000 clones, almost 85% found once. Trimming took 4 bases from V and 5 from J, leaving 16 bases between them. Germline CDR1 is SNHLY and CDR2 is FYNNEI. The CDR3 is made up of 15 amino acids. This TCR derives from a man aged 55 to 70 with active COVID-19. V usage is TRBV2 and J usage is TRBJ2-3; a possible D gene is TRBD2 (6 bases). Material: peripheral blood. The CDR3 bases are TGTGCCAGCAGTGCAAACGGGAGAGGGGTAGATACGCAGTATTTT. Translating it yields CASSANGRGVDTQYF.